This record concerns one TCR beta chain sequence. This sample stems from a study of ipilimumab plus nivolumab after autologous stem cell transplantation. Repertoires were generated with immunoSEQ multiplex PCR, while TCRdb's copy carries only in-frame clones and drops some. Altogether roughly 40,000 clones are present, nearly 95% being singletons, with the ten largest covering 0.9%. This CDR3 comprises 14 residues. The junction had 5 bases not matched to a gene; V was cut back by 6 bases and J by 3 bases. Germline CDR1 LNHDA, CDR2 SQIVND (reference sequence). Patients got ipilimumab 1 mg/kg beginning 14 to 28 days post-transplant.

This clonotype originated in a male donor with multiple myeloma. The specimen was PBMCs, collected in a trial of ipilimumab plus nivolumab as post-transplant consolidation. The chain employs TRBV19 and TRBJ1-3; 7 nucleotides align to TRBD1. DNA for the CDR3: TGTGCCAGTAGAAGGGGGCTTTTTGGAAACACCATATATTTT. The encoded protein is CASRRGLFGNTIYF.